Shown below are 17 T cell receptor beta chains from a single sample sequenced in a study of blood T cell repertoires in COVID-19. Assay: immunoSEQ multiplex PCR; the TCRdb copy retains only in-frame clones and omits some. Among some 120,000 clones listed, roughly 91% were seen once. The sample comprised peripheral blood. The receptors here all came from a human donor in a cohort sampled during active COVID-19.

The chain couples TRBV5-1 to TRBJ1-3; no clear D gene. The germline V and J ends were trimmed by 0 bases and 4 bases, with 11 bases remaining between them. Germline V gene lookup returns CDR1 SGHRS and CDR2 YFSETQ. This CDR3 region has 15 residues. In DNA form, the CDR3 reads TGCGCCAGCAGCTTGGATCCGGTTAAGGGAAACACCATATATTTT. Amino acid sequence: CASSLDPVKGNTIYF.

This chain connects TRBV11-2 to TRBJ2-7; maybe TRBD1 (6 bases). V gave up 0 bases and J gave up 6 bases, with 9 bases separating them. The CDR3 length is 13 residues. Germline V gene sequence: CDR1 SGHAT, CDR2 FQNNGV. CDR3 bases: TGTGCCAGCAGCTTAGATCCACAGGGCGAGCAGTACTTC. It yields the protein CASSLDPQGEQYF.

This clone appeared a few times. This chain connects TRBV28 to TRBJ1-4; 7 bases agree with TRBD1. The V gene's germline CDR1 is MDHEN and CDR2 SYDVKM. This CDR3 is 15 amino acids long. V lost 5 bases to trimming and J lost 0 bases; unmatched junction nucleotides: 3. CDR3 bases: TGTGCCAGCAGTCCAGGGGGTGCAACTAATGAAAAACTGTTTTTT. Translation: CASSPGGATNEKLFF.

The rearrangement uses TRBV27 and TRBJ1-5; TRBD1 matches at 9 bases. Germline-derived CDR1 and CDR2 are MNHEY and SMNVEV (reference sequence). With V trimmed by 5 bases and J by 7 bases, 9 bases remained unmatched. This CDR3 spans 15 amino acids. The CDR3 loop is CASSPTDRGRQPQHF. The CDR3 region has the DNA TGTGCCAGCAGTCCTACGGACAGGGGAAGACAGCCCCAGCATTTT.

V gene TRBV5-1 combines with J gene TRBJ2-5, with TRBD1 matching over 8 bases. The J segment lost 9 bases and the V segment lost 4 bases, leaving 14 bases of the junction unmatched. In germline, CDR1 is SGHRS, CDR2 YFSETQ. This CDR3 comprises 15 residues. The CDR3: CASSRDRLPLGSQYF. CDR3 coding DNA: TGCGCCAGCAGCCGGGACAGGTTACCCCTAGGGTCCCAGTACTTC.

In this sample, this clone turned up once. The V call is TRBV2, the J call TRBJ2-3; a possible D gene is TRBD2 (5 bases). Per germline, CDR1 SNHLY and CDR2 FYNNEI. V gave up 6 bases and J gave up 2 bases, with 12 bases separating them. The CDR3 covers 14 residues. The CDR3: CASSRTGNTDTQYF. In DNA form, the CDR3 reads TGTGCCAGCAGCAGGACTGGGAACACAGATACGCAGTATTTT.

Concerning this clone itself: This CDR3 is also generated by other DNA sequences in the sample. The chain combines TRBV19 with TRBJ1-5, with a weak D call TRBD1 (5 bases). The CDR3 runs to 13 residues. Per germline, CDR1 LNHDA and CDR2 SQIVND (reference sequence). V lost 2 bases to trimming and J lost 4 bases, with 6 bases between them. CDR3 sequence (DNA): TGTGCCAGTAGTATATCAGGGAATCAGCCCCAGCATTTT. Its protein is CASSISGNQPQHF.

V is TRBV7-9 and J is TRBJ2-3, with a weak D call TRBD2 (7 bases). V gave up 5 bases and J gave up 0 bases, with 12 bases separating them. Germline CDR1 SEHNR, CDR2 FQNEAQ (reference sequence). The CDR3 covers 15 residues. CDR3 DNA: TGTGCCAGCAGCCCCCGGGGGGCAAGCACAGATACGCAGTATTTT. Translated, it gives CASSPRGASTDTQYF.

The chain combines TRBV7-2 with TRBJ1-6; perhaps TRBD1 as D (5 bases). In germline, CDR1 is SGHTA, CDR2 FQGNSA. Trimming took off 3 bases at V and 9 bases at J, with 12 bases between the two ends. The CDR3 length is 14 residues. This CDR3 reads CASSFGDWGSPLHF. The CDR3 nucleotides read TGTGCCAGCAGCTTTGGGGACTGGGGTTCACCCCTCCACTTT.

The chain joins TRBV7-9 to TRBJ1-2, with D perhaps matching TRBD1 (5 bases). Looked up from germline, CDR1 is SEHNR and CDR2 is FQNEAQ (reference sequence). This CDR3 comprises 13 residues. V was trimmed by 1 base and J by 5 bases, leaving 8 bases between them. This chain's CDR3 is CASSLEGRYGYTF. CDR3 sequence (DNA): TGTGCCAGCAGCTTAGAGGGGAGGTATGGCTACACCTTC.

The chain employs TRBV11-2 and TRBJ2-5; perhaps TRBD1 as D (5 bases). Germline V gives CDR1 SGHAT, CDR2 FQNNGV. The CDR3 extends over 15 amino acids. V dropped 6 bases and J dropped 2 bases, with 16 bases sitting between them. CDR3 protein: CASRSIQGSQETQYF. As DNA, the CDR3 is TGTGCCAGCAGATCTATCCAGGGAAGTCAAGAGACCCAGTACTTC. Full variable domain (missing parts from reference TRBV11-2 and TRBJ2-5): EAGVAQSPRYKIIEKRQSVAFWCNPISGHATLYWYQQILGQGPKLLIQFQNNGVVDDSQLPKDRFSAERLKGVDSTLKIQPAKLEDSAVYLCASRSIQGSQETQYFGPGTRLLVL.

V is TRBV18 and J is TRBJ2-7; 8 bases are shared with TRBD1. CDR1 is KGHSH, CDR2 LQKENI, per germline. The ends lost 2 bases at V and 2 bases at J; junction bases unmatched: 2. The CDR3 runs to 14 residues. This CDR3 is CASSPRDRPYEQYF. The CDR3 DNA is TGTGCCAGCTCACCAAGGGACAGGCCCTACGAGCAGTACTTC.

This chain connects TRBV7-2 to TRBJ1-3; the D gene is possibly TRBD1 (6 bases). Per the germline V gene, CDR1 is SGHTA and CDR2 is FQGNSA. This CDR3 has 17 residues. The V and J ends lost 5 bases and 0 bases respectively, with 17 bases between them. The CDR3 region has the DNA TGTGCCAGCAGCCGTCGGGGGGGGCGATTCTCTGGAAACACCATATATTTT. It is translated as CASSRRGGRFSGNTIYF.

This clone was recorded only once. V gene TRBV28 combines with J gene TRBJ1-6, with D perhaps matching TRBD1 (5 bases). The CDR3 sequence is 15 residues long. V lost 6 bases and J lost 0, with 9 bases in between. Looked up from germline, CDR1 is MDHEN and CDR2 is SYDVKM. DNA of the CDR3: TGTGCCAGCAGGAACAGGAGCTCCTATAATTCACCCCTCCACTTT. This sequence encodes CASRNRSSYNSPLHF.

The V gene is TRBV5-6, the J gene TRBJ1-5, with 7 bases matching TRBD1. Germline V gene sequence: CDR1 SGHDT, CDR2 YYEEEE. This CDR3 comprises 17 residues. Trimming removed 0 bases from V and 0 bases from J; junction bases left unmatched: 6. The CDR3 sequence is CASSLAKGAYSNQPQHF. The CDR3 bases are TGTGCCAGCAGCTTGGCCAAGGGGGCATATAGCAATCAGCCCCAGCATTTT.

This clone is a singleton in its sample. The chain carries TRBV9 and TRBJ2-3, with 10 positions matching TRBD2. CDR3 length: 16 amino acids. Per the germline V gene, CDR1 is SGDLS and CDR2 is YYNGEE. Germline trimming cut 3 bases from V and 3 bases from J; bases unmatched to any gene: 7. The CDR3 loop reads CASSGTASGRTDTQYF. In DNA form, the CDR3 reads TGTGCCAGCAGCGGGACCGCTAGCGGGAGAACAGATACGCAGTATTTT. Full variable domain (outside the CDR3, taken from reference TRBV9 and TRBJ2-3): DSGVTQTPKHLITATGQRVTLRCSPRSGDLSVYWYQQSLDQGLQFLIQYYNGEERAKGNILERFSAQQFPDLHSELNLSSLELGDSALYFCASSGTASGRTDTQYFGPGTRLTVL.

This chain joins TRBV25-1 and TRBJ1-2, with 7 bases lining up with TRBD1. The CDR3 has 14 residues. V lost 1 base, J lost 6 bases, and 5 bases stayed unmatched. The germline V gene encodes CDR1 MGHDK and CDR2 SYGVNS. Here the CDR3 reads CASSELTGFDGYTF. The CDR3 nucleotides are TGTGCCAGCAGTGAATTGACAGGGTTCGATGGCTACACCTTC.